The following is a TCR beta chain sequence with its context. The length of the CDR3 is 12 residues. Trimming pared 4 bases from V and 6 bases from J, leaving 10 bases between. CDR1 is MDHEN and CDR2 is SYDVKM in the germline V gene. Random hexamers primed reverse transcription of roughly 0.5 to 1 ug RNA. TCRdb independently ran MiXCR on the immunoSEQ multiplex PCR reads; one entry per CDR3 protein. The sample consists of 140,000 to 150,000 distinct CDR3 sequences, 90% to 96% of them appearing once. The sample originates from a study of CD8 T cells in Susac syndrome. As for the study in general: When blood was drawn, patients with Susac syndrome were on intravenous immunoglobulin alone, on corticosteroids, or therapy-naive.

The sequence came from a human donor with Susac syndrome. The chain is built from TRBV28 and TRBJ2-7, with TRBD2 as a possible D gene (5 bases). The sequencing input was CD4+ T cells from PBMCs. The CDR3 DNA is TGTGCCAGCAGTTCCACTAGGCGCGAGCAGTACTTC. This encodes CASSSTRREQYF.